This T cell receptor (beta chain) was sequenced for a study of Graves' ophthalmopathy and Graves' hyperthyroidism. The overall study: The blood sample was drawn at first diagnosis and before any treatment.

Hyperthyroidism patients had new diagnoses, durations under 2 months, and ages of 18 to 65. Patients were left out if they had other autoimmune diseases, uncontrolled infections, pregnancy or lactation. A word on this clonotype: The antigen is unknown.

The germline V gene encodes CDR1 SEHNR and CDR2 FQNEAQ (reference sequence). V trimming: 0 bases; J trimming: 10 bases; junction bases outside the gene matches: 3. The length of the CDR3 is 14 residues. Amplified TCR beta CDR3 regions were obtained using RNA transcripts as template. A first-round RT-PCR used HTBI primers, followed by a second-round multiplex PCR. Via MiXCR, TCRdb re-called the multiplex PCR reads, giving one row per CDR3 protein. In the table there are 600,000 to 650,000 distinct CDR3 sequences, 20% to 25% of which are singletons. The study, taken as a whole, reports: A roughly 81% specificity and 87.88% sensitivity were achieved by a 13-signature model that separated ophthalmopathy from stable hyperthyroidism.

The chain is built from TRBV7-9 and TRBJ1-6; 7 bases are shared with TRBD1. This receptor was taken from a woman aged 18-29 years with stable Graves' hyperthyroidism. Some clones in this sample may be carry-over from other donors' samples. The sample was peripheral blood. CDR3 in DNA: TGTGCCAGCAGCTTAGCGAGGGGGCAGTCACCCCTCCACTTT. Translated: CASSLARGQSPLHF.